What follows are 3 T cell receptor beta chains derived from one specimen sequenced in a study of T cell changes during pregnancy in multiple sclerosis. Some clones are missing from TCRdb's copy, which holds only in-frame ones; the method was immunoSEQ multiplex PCR. The sample has tens of thousands of clones; about nine tenths are singletons. The sample in question was peripheral blood, obtained before pregnancy. Source of these receptors: a female donor with multiple sclerosis, enrolled in a pregnancy study.

The chain combines TRBV5-8 with TRBJ1-2; D is possibly TRBD1 (5 bases). The ends were cut back, 0 bases at V and 4 bases at J, with 13 bases in the middle. CDR3 length: 15 residues. The germline gives CDR1 SGHTS, CDR2 YDEGEE. CDR3 amino acids: CASSLGRVRAYGYTF. CDR3 nucleotide sequence: TGTGCCAGCAGCTTGGGTCGGGTCAGGGCCTATGGCTACACCTTC.

The rearrangement uses TRBV6-4 and TRBJ1-1, with D unresolved. V gave up 7 bases and J gave up 4 bases, with 13 bases separating them. The germline gives CDR1 MRHNA, CDR2 SNTAGT. The CDR3 consists of 13 residues. The CDR3 is CASTNGEPTEAFF. For the CDR3, the DNA is TGTGCCAGCACAAATGGGGAGCCCACTGAAGCTTTCTTT.

The V gene is TRBV9, the J gene TRBJ1-3; 9 positions agree with TRBD1. Germline V gene sequence: CDR1 SGDLS, CDR2 YYNGEE. CDR3 length: 17 amino acids. V shed 2 bases and J 0 bases; nucleotides not matched to a gene: 6. The CDR3 sequence: CASSVRDRGNSGNTIYF. The CDR3 DNA reads TGTGCCAGCAGCGTTCGAGACAGGGGGAACTCTGGAAACACCATATATTTT.